This paragraph covers one T cell receptor beta chain sequence. The V gene's germline CDR1 is DFQATT and CDR2 SNEGSKA (reference sequence). CDR3 length: 14 amino acids. V was shortened by 6 bases and J by 5 bases, with 16 bases between the two germline ends. TCRdb reprocessed the RT-PCR reads via MiXCR and lists one record per CDR3 protein. The sample lists hundreds of thousands of distinct CDR3 sequences; about 15% were seen once. This sample was included in a study of response to subunit inactivated influenza vaccine. The sample was PBMCs from blood, taken approximately 15 days before vaccination. V is TRBV20-1 and J is TRBJ2-2; D possibly matches TRBD1 or TRBD2 (5 bases each). This sequence originates from a man aged 50 to 60 who received an inactivated influenza vaccine. CDR3 sequence (DNA): TGCAGTGCCGAGGGCAGGGCGAGAACCGGGGAGCTGTTTTTT. This codes for CSAEGRARTGELFF.